The clone carrying this T cell receptor (beta chain) was found many times. The sample comes from a study of human T cells and chemical hapten exposure. One entry per CDR3 protein, called by TCRdb with MiXCR from the 5' RACE reads. Of about 140,000 distinct CDR3 sequences in the sample, around 4.1% are singletons; the top ten hold approximately 1.3%. Germline V lookup: CDR1 SGHVS, CDR2 FQNEAQ. This CDR3 has 16 residues. The ends were cut back, 5 bases at V and 6 bases at J, with 20 bases in the middle. It was from unfractionated whole blood that total RNA was extracted. The J gene is TRBJ2-4, the V gene TRBV7-8; D remains ambiguous. The TCR was taken from a female donor in good health. The CDR3 coding sequence is TGTGCCAGCAGCCCCTTTGTCCGTGAGGTTAGAAACATTCAGTACTTC. It yields the protein CASSPFVREVRNIQYF.